This T cell receptor (beta chain) is drawn from a study of regulatory T cells in long-lasting Graves disease. Combining iRepertoire HTBI primers with Arm-PCR of CDR3 regions, the authors built TCR beta libraries. TCRdb re-derived calls from the multiplex PCR reads in MiXCR, one entry per CDR3 protein. The sample shows hundreds of thousands of distinct CDR3 sequences, about 14% of them seen only once. The J segment lost 7 bases and the V segment lost 4 bases, leaving 9 bases of the junction unmatched. The CDR3 covers 15 residues. The V gene's germline CDR1 is LGHDT and CDR2 YNNKEL (reference sequence). The sample's time point: newly diagnosed GD, antithyroid drugs for less than 3 months. RNA extracted from PBMCs served as the sequencing template. The sample was also reused in another study, on T cells in Graves' hyperthyroidism and ophthalmopathy. From that paper: Diagnoses were made from clinical symptoms, serum measures (thyroxine and TRAb), thyroid ultrasound and orbital computed tomography.

The TCR was taken from a man in his thirties or forties with Graves disease. The sequenced sample was peripheral blood mononuclear cells (PBMCs), obtained at new diagnosis, from a patient treated with antithyroid drugs. The genes are TRBV3-1 and TRBJ2-5; 10 nucleotides line up with TRBD2. The CDR3, as DNA: TGTGCCAGCAGCCCGGGACTAGCGCCCCTGGGGACCCAGTACTTC. This encodes CASSPGLAPLGTQYF.